The sequence of this TCR beta chain was determined in a study of T cell repertoires in aging, cancer and after chemotherapy. Whole-study context: Six age groups, ranging from 30 or younger to 70 or older, included the donors. Healthy donor repertoires were recorded over several months to years and showed clear clonal overlap. Roughly 10 million TCR reads made up the full dataset.

Amplification of TCR beta used genomic DNA extracted from peripheral blood. TRB rearrangements spanning V, D and J were amplified using mixed TRB-A/B primers. TCRdb fed the multiplex PCR reads into MiXCR, producing one record per CDR3 protein. Of about 9,400 distinct CDR3 sequences in the sample, approximately 40% were seen once. The CDR3 runs to 17 residues. CDR1 is SGHRS, CDR2 YFSETQ, per germline. V was cut by 0 bases and J by 1 base, with 14 bases left in between. The specimen was blood. This chain connects TRBV5-1 to TRBJ2-1, with a weak D call TRBD2 (6 bases). This sequence was found in a human donor in good health. CDR3 DNA sequence: TGCGCCAGCAGCTTGGGTCTGGCGGGGAGGTCCTACAATGAGCAGTTCTTC. This encodes CASSLGLAGRSYNEQFF.